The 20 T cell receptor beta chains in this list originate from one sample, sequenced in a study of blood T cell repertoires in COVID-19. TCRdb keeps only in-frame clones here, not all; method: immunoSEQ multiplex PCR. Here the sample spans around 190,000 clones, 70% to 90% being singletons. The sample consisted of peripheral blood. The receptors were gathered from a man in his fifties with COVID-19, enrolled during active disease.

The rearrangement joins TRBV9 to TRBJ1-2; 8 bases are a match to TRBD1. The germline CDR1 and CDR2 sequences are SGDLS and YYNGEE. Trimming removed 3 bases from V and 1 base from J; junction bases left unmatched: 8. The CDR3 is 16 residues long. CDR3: CASSAGQGAFNYGYTF. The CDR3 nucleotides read TGTGCCAGCAGCGCTGGACAGGGCGCCTTTAACTATGGCTACACCTTC.

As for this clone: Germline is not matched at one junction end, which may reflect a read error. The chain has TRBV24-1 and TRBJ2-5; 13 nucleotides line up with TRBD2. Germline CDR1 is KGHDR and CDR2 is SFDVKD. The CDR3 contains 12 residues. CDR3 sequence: CATSDGLAGDNF. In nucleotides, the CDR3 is TGTGCCACCAGTGATGGACTAGCGGGGGACAACTTC.

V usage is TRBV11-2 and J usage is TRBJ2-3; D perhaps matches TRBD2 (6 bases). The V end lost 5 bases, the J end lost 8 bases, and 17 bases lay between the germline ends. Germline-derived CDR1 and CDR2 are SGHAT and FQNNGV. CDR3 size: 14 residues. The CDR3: CASSPLTGDGTQYF. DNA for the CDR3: TGTGCCAGCAGCCCTCTAACGGGAGATGGTACGCAGTATTTT.

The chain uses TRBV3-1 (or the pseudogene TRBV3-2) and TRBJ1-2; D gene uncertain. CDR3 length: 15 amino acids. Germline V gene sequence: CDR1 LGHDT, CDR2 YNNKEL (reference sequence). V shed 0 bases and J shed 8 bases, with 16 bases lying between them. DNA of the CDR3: TGTGCCAGCAGCCAAGAAGAGGGCTCAGGTTTCGGCTACACCTTC. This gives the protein CASSQEEGSGFGYTF.

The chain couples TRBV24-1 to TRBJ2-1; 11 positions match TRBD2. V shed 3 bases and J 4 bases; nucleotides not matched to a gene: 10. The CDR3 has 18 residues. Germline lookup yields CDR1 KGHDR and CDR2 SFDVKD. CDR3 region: CATSDKRFSGGAYNEQFF. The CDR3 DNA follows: TGTGCCACCAGTGATAAACGATTTAGCGGGGGGGCGTACAATGAGCAGTTCTTC.

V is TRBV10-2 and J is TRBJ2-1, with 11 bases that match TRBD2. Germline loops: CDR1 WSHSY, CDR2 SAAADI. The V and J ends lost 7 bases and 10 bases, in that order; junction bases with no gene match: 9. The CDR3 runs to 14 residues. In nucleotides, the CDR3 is TGCGCCAGCACGATTACTAGCGGGAGAGGAGAGCAGTTCTTC. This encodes CASTITSGRGEQFF.

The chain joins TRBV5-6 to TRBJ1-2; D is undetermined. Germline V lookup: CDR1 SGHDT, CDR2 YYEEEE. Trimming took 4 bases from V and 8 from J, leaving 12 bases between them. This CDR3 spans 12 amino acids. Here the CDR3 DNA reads TGTGCCAGCAGCCCCGGGAGTGGCGGCTACACCTTC. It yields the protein CASSPGSGGYTF. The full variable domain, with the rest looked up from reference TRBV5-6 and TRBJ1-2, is DAGVTQSPTHLIKTRGQQVTLRCSPKSGHDTVSWYQQALGQGPQFIFQYYEEEERQRGNFPDRFSGHQFPNYSSELNVNALLLGDSALYLCASSPGSGGYTFGSGTRLTVV.

Written as DNA, the CDR3 is TGTGCCAGCAGTGAAGGTGCGGACAGGGTGGGCTATGGCTACACCTTC. This encodes CASSEGADRVGYGYTF. J is TRBJ1-2 and V is TRBV6-1; 8 bases match TRBD1. CDR1 and CDR2 (germline): MNHNS, SASEGT. The CDR3 runs to 16 residues. V lost 1 base and J lost 4; bases outside the gene matches: 8.

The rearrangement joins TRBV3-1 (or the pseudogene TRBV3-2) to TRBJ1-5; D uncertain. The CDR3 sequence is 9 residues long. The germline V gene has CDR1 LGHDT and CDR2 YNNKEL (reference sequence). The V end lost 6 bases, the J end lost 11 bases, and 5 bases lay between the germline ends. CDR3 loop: CASSPAQHF. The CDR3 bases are TGTGCCAGCAGTCCGGCCCAGCATTTT.

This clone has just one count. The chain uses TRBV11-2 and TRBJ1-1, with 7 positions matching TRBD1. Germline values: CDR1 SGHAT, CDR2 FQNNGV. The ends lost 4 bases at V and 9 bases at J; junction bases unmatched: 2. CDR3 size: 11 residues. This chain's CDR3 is CASSWGQKAFF. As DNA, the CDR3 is TGTGCCAGCAGCTGGGGACAGAAAGCTTTCTTT. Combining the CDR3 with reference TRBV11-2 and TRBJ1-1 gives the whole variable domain EAGVAQSPRYKIIEKRQSVAFWCNPISGHATLYWYQQILGQGPKLLIQFQNNGVVDDSQLPKDRFSAERLKGVDSTLKIQPAKLEDSAVYLCASSWGQKAFFGQGTRLTVV.

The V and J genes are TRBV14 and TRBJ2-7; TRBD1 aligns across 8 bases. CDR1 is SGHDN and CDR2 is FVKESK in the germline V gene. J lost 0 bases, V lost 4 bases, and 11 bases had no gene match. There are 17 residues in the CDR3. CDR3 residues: CASSLFPGQGSSYEQYF. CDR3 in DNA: TGTGCCAGCAGCCTATTTCCAGGACAGGGAAGCTCCTACGAGCAGTACTTC.

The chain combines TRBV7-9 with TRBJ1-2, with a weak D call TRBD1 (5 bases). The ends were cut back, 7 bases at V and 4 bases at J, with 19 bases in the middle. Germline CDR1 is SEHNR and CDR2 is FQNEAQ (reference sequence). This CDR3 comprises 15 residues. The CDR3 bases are TGTGCCAGCATCCGAACGGTCGGGGGGAGCTATGGCTACACCTTC. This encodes CASIRTVGGSYGYTF.

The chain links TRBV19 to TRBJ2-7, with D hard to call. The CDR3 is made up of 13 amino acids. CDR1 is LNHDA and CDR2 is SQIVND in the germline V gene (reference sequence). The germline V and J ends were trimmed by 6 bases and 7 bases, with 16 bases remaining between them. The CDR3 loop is CASSFVVSEEQYF. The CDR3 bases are TGTGCCAGTAGCTTCGTTGTTTCCGAGGAGCAGTACTTC.

In DNA form, the CDR3 reads TGTGCCAGAAACCAGGGATCGCGCAATGGCTACACCTTC. Translating gives CARNQGSRNGYTF. The gene calls are TRBV2 and TRBJ1-2; TRBD1 is a possible D gene (5 bases). The CDR3 has 13 amino acids. The V gene lost 9 bases and the J gene lost 6 bases, with 17 bases spanning the gap. Looked up from germline, CDR1 is SNHLY and CDR2 is FYNNEI.

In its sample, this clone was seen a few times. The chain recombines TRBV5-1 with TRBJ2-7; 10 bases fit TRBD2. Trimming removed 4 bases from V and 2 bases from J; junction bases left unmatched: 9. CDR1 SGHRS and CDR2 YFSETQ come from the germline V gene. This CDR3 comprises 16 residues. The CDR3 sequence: CASSPIAGGPPYEQYF. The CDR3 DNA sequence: TGCGCCAGCAGCCCTATAGCGGGAGGCCCTCCCTACGAGCAGTACTTC.

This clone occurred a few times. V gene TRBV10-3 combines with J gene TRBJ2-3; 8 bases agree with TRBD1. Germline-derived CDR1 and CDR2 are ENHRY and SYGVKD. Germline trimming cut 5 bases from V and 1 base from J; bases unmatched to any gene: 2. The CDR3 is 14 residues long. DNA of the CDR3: TGTGCCATCAGTAAGACAGGGGGCACAGATACGCAGTATTTT. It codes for CAISKTGGTDTQYF.

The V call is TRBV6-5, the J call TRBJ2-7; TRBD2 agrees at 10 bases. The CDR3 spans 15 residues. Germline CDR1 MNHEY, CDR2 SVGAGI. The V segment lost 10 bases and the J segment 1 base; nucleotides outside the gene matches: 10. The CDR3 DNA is TGTGCCACCAACCGCCCTAGCGGGGGATCCTACGAGCAGTACTTC. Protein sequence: CATNRPSGGSYEQYF.

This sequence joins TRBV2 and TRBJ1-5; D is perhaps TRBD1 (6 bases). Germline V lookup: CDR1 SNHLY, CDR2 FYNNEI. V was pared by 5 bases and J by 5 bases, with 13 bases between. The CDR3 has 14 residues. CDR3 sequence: CASSPRDIDQPQHF. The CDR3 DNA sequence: TGTGCCAGCAGTCCCCGGGACATTGATCAGCCCCAGCATTTT.

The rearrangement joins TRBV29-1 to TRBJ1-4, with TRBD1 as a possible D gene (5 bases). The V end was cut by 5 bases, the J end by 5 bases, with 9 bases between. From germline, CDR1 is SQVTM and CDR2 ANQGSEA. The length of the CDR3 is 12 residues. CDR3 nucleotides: TGCAGCGTTCTCCGGGGGAATGAAAAACTGTTTTTT. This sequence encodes CSVLRGNEKLFF.

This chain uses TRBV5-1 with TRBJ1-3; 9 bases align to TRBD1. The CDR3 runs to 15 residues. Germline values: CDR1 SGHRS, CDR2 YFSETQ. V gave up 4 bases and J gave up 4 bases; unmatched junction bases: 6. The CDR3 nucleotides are TGCGCCAGCAGCGCATCCGGACAGGGGGGAAACACCATATATTTT. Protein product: CASSASGQGGNTIYF.